One sample yielded the 23 T cell receptor beta chains listed below, sequenced in a study of T cell repertoires in cytomegalovirus infection. One entry per CDR3 protein, called by TCRdb with MiXCR from the reads. Here the sample spans 600,000 to 700,000 distinct CDR3 sequences, about 33% being singletons. The antigens for these receptors are not known. The source material was cultured PBMCs, sampled from culture after CMV antigen stimulation. The receptors shown here come from a human donor in good health (CMV status not recorded). Some clones in this sample may be carry-over from other donors' samples.

The chain couples TRBV19 to TRBJ2-2; D is unresolved. There are 16 residues in the CDR3. Germline V gene data show CDR1 as LNHDA and CDR2 as SQIVND (reference sequence). V was clipped by 5 bases and J by 1 base, with 14 bases between them. CDR3: CASSSVRRQNTGELFF. Written as DNA, the CDR3 is TGTGCCAGTAGTTCGGTGCGGAGACAGAACACCGGGGAGCTGTTTTTT.

The V gene is TRBV7-2, the J gene TRBJ2-5, with TRBD1 matching over 9 bases. Germline assignment: CDR1 SGHTA and CDR2 FQGNSA. The CDR3 covers 18 residues. With 4 bases clipped from V and 4 bases from J, the junction kept 16 bases outside the gene matches. The CDR3 here is CASSSYKAGTGWRETQYF. CDR3 DNA sequence: TGTGCCAGCAGCTCCTACAAAGCCGGGACAGGGTGGCGAGAGACCCAGTACTTC.

The chain joins TRBV4-2 to TRBJ2-1, with TRBD2 identical over 9 bases. V lost 4 bases to trimming and J lost 5 bases; unmatched junction nucleotides: 6. Germline CDR1 and CDR2: LGHNA and YNFKEQ. The CDR3 sequence is 15 residues long. CDR3 protein: CASSLSGGGDNEQFF. The CDR3 DNA sequence: TGTGCCAGCAGCCTTAGCGGGGGAGGAGACAATGAGCAGTTCTTC.

This clonotype showed up many times. The CDR3 is CASSLFGQGTEKLFF. CDR3 coding DNA: TGTGCCAGCAGCTTATTCGGGCAGGGGACTGAAAAACTGTTTTTT. The rearrangement uses TRBV7-9 and TRBJ1-4; tentatively, D is TRBD1 (6 bases). This CDR3 has 15 amino acids. From germline, CDR1 is SEHNR and CDR2 FQNEAQ (reference sequence). Trimming pared 2 bases from V and 7 bases from J, leaving 14 bases between.

In its sample, this clonotype was seen a few times. The gene calls are TRBV11-3 and TRBJ2-3, with D tentatively TRBD2 (5 bases). The CDR3 spans 13 residues. Germline V gene data show CDR1 as SGHNT and CDR2 as YENEEA. V was pared by 5 bases and J by 4 bases, with 10 bases between. CDR3 sequence: CASSPRLSDTQYF. CDR3 DNA: TGTGCCAGCAGCCCCCGACTATCAGATACGCAGTATTTT.

The CDR3 is CASIPTSSDTQYF. The CDR3 DNA follows: TGTGCCAGCATCCCGACTTCGTCAGATACGCAGTATTTT. The gene calls are TRBV7-2 and TRBJ2-3; D gene ambiguous. In germline, CDR1 is SGHTA, CDR2 FQGNSA. The CDR3 consists of 13 residues. V lost 7 bases, J lost 4 bases, and 12 bases lay in between.

The chain has TRBV2 and TRBJ2-5, with TRBD1 identical over 8 bases. With V trimmed by 6 bases and J by 5 bases, 8 bases remained unmatched. This CDR3 is built from 14 residues. In germline, CDR1 is SNHLY, CDR2 FYNNEI. This chain's CDR3 is CASRERDRIETQYF. The CDR3 DNA reads TGTGCCAGCAGGGAGAGGGACAGGATCGAGACCCAGTACTTC.

Only a few counts were recorded for this clonotype. The chain is built from TRBV5-5 and TRBJ2-2; D is possibly TRBD1 or TRBD2 (5 bases each). Germline CDR1 is SGHKS and CDR2 is YYEKEE (reference sequence). The CDR3 consists of 14 residues. V was trimmed by 4 bases and J by 3 bases, leaving 10 bases between them. Written as DNA, the CDR3 is TGTGCCAGCAGCCGGGGACCCCACACCGGGGAGCTGTTTTTT. Protein: CASSRGPHTGELFF.

This clonotype was seen a few times. The chain links TRBV20-1 to TRBJ2-3; 9 bases fit TRBD2. Germline V gene lookup returns CDR1 DFQATT and CDR2 SNEGSKA (reference sequence). The ends lost 1 base at V and 4 bases at J; junction bases unmatched: 0. The CDR3 spans 13 residues. The CDR3 is CSARGGGADTQYF. CDR3 bases: TGCAGTGCTAGAGGCGGGGGGGCAGATACGCAGTATTTT.

The CDR3 region is CSASVAGNSPLHF. The DNA of the CDR3 is TGCAGTGCTAGTGTCGCAGGGAATTCACCCCTCCACTTT. The chain combines TRBV20-1 with TRBJ1-6, with a weak D call TRBD1 (5 bases). The germline V gene encodes CDR1 DFQATT and CDR2 SNEGSKA (reference sequence). This CDR3 comprises 13 residues. The V end lost 3 bases, the J end lost 7 bases, and 10 bases lay between the germline ends.

The table lists this clonotype with a few counts. V and J are TRBV7-2 and TRBJ2-1, with D unresolved. This CDR3 has 13 amino acids. Trimming took off 5 bases at V and 10 bases at J, with 15 bases between the two ends. From germline, CDR1 is SGHTA and CDR2 FQGNSA. The CDR3 is CASSQLPVREQFF. The CDR3 coding sequence is TGTGCCAGCAGCCAATTACCCGTACGGGAGCAGTTCTTC.

The J gene is TRBJ2-7, the V gene TRBV6-6; 10 nucleotides align to TRBD2. V gave up 7 bases and J gave up 4 bases; unmatched junction bases: 7. The CDR3 totals 14 residues. Per the germline V gene, CDR1 is MNHNY and CDR2 is SVGAGI (reference sequence). The CDR3 protein is CASTKASGGYEQYF. For the CDR3, the DNA is TGTGCCAGCACGAAGGCTAGCGGGGGATACGAGCAGTACTTC.

The V gene is TRBV5-1, the J gene TRBJ2-1; the D gene is possibly TRBD2 (7 bases). Trimming stripped 4 bases from V and 7 bases from J, with 15 bases between. The CDR3 spans 14 residues. CDR1 and CDR2 from the germline V gene are SGHRS and YFSETQ. The chain's CDR3 is CASSKGGGENEQFF. The CDR3 DNA reads TGCGCCAGCAGCAAAGGAGGGGGGGAGAATGAGCAGTTCTTC. Based on the CDR3 plus reference TRBV5-1 and TRBJ2-1, the full variable domain is KAGVTQTPRYLIKTRGQQVTLSCSPISGHRSVSWYQQTPGQGLQFLFEYFSETQRNKGNFPGRFSGRQFSNSRSEMNVSTLELGDSALYLCASSKGGGENEQFFGPGTRLTVL.

J is TRBJ2-7 and V is TRBV7-2; no definite D call. The CDR3 is 15 amino acids. V lost 5 bases to trimming and J lost 2 bases, with 16 bases between them. Germline V lookup: CDR1 SGHTA, CDR2 FQGNSA. The CDR3 spells CASSRRSDVPYEQYF. The DNA of the CDR3 is TGTGCCAGCAGCCGCCGTTCGGACGTACCCTACGAGCAGTACTTC.

The V gene is TRBV12-3 or TRBV12-4, the J gene TRBJ2-1; D may be TRBD2 (5 bases). Trimming took 3 bases from V and 2 from J, leaving 8 bases between them. The CDR3 spans 14 residues. CDR3 protein: CASSFWGAYNEQFF. The DNA for the CDR3 is TGTGCCAGCAGTTTTTGGGGAGCCTACAATGAGCAGTTCTTC.

This clonotype was seen ten or more times. The gene calls are TRBV7-2 and TRBJ1-4, with D possibly being TRBD1 (5 bases). CDR3 length: 15 amino acids. Trimming shortened V by 5 bases and J by 8 bases, and 18 bases separated the two germline ends. Germline assignment: CDR1 SGHTA and CDR2 FQGNSA. The CDR3, as DNA: TGTGCCAGCAGCCGGGGGAACCCGAGGTACGAAAAACTGTTTTTT. It encodes CASSRGNPRYEKLFF.

This rearrangement joins TRBV2 to TRBJ1-3; unclear D gene. Germline CDR1 SNHLY, CDR2 FYNNEI. V was trimmed by 7 bases and J by 2 bases, leaving 15 bases between them. The CDR3 extends over 15 amino acids. CDR3 in amino acids: CASTQFRDPGNTIYF. The DNA for the CDR3 is TGTGCCAGCACCCAATTTAGGGATCCTGGAAACACCATATATTTT.

This clonotype has a count of ten or more. V gene TRBV7-2 combines with J gene TRBJ1-1, with TRBD1 as a possible D gene (5 bases). Germline loops: CDR1 SGHTA, CDR2 FQGNSA. The CDR3 consists of 13 residues. V gave up 5 bases and J gave up 10 bases, with 17 bases separating them. The CDR3 sequence is CASSAGGGMVAFF. CDR3 coding DNA: TGTGCCAGCAGCGCGGGGGGAGGAATGGTAGCTTTCTTT.

The rearrangement joins TRBV30 to TRBJ2-5; D call uncertain. The V end lost 2 bases, the J end lost 3 bases, and 4 bases lay between the germline ends. CDR1 is GTSNPN, CDR2 SVGIG, per germline (reference sequence). This CDR3 spans 11 amino acids. This CDR3 is CAWSLKETQYF. The CDR3 DNA reads TGTGCCTGGAGTTTGAAAGAGACCCAGTACTTC.

This clonotype was counted only a few times. V usage is TRBV12-3 or TRBV12-4 and J usage is TRBJ1-6, with TRBD1 as a possible D gene (6 bases). V was cut by 6 bases and J by 11 bases, with 11 bases left in between. The CDR3 runs to 12 residues. In DNA form, the CDR3 reads TGTGCCAGCAGCCTTAGGGGGACACCCCTCCACTTT. It codes for CASSLRGTPLHF.

Only a few counts were recorded for this clonotype. This rearrangement joins TRBV20-1 to TRBJ2-1; TRBD2 matches at 9 bases. CDR3 size: 13 residues. V lost 6 bases to trimming and J lost 2 bases; unmatched junction nucleotides: 2. Germline CDR1 and CDR2: DFQATT and SNEGSKA (reference sequence). For the CDR3, the DNA is TGCAGTGCGCGGACTAGCGCCTACAATGAGCAGTTCTTC. Its protein product is CSARTSAYNEQFF.

This clonotype was counted many times. The rearrangement uses TRBV7-2 and TRBJ2-7; 8 bases align to TRBD1. Germline CDR1 SGHTA, CDR2 FQGNSA. The CDR3 contains 14 residues. V gave up 5 bases and J gave up 3 bases; unmatched junction bases: 6. The CDR3 region is CASSRGTGGYEQYF. The CDR3 DNA is TGTGCCAGCAGCCGTGGAACAGGGGGCTACGAGCAGTACTTC. Full variable domain (missing parts from reference TRBV7-2 and TRBJ2-7): GAGVSQSPSNKVTEKGKDVELRCDPISGHTALYWYRQSLGQGLEFLIYFQGNSAPDKSGLPSDRFSAERTGGSVSTLTIQRTQQEDSAVYLCASSRGTGGYEQYFGPGTRLTVT.

The V call is TRBV5-1, the J call TRBJ2-5; 7 nucleotides agree with TRBD1. CDR1 and CDR2 from the germline V gene are SGHRS and YFSETQ. V was pared by 4 bases and J by 5 bases, with 8 bases of the junction left unmatched. There are 14 residues in the CDR3. CDR3 loop: CASSPDRADETQYF. CDR3 DNA sequence: TGCGCCAGCAGCCCAGACAGGGCGGACGAGACCCAGTACTTC.